What follows describes a single T cell receptor (beta chain). The CDR3 is 14 amino acids. Germline V gene data show CDR1 as SQVTM and CDR2 as ANQGSEA. Deletions cut 6 bases from V and 8 bases from J, with 19 bases between. Clones were sequenced by immunoSEQ multiplex PCR, and TCRdb holds only the in-frame ones, with some missing. The sample lists about 110,000 clones, about 85% occurring once. This record belongs to a study of blood T cell repertoires in COVID-19. The TCR was taken from a human donor in a cohort sampled during active COVID-19. The material sequenced was peripheral blood. V gene TRBV29-1 combines with J gene TRBJ1-4, with unresolved D. This CDR3 is CSVPDWSSREKLFF. Here the CDR3 DNA reads TGCAGCGTCCCCGACTGGAGCTCTCGGGAAAAACTGTTTTTT.